The rows below give T cell receptor beta chains drawn from one sample of a study of siplizumab effects on memory and regulatory T cells. Sequenced by immunoSEQ multiplex PCR; TCRdb stores in-frame clones only, minus some. This table holds 100,000 or so clones, around 90% found once. Sequencing was done on a sample of Tregs sorted from blood. The receptor source for this set is a human donor in good health. Each CDR3 is given without its conserved first and last residue.

v_call: TRBV20-1; cdr3_aa: SARRTDTQY
v_call: TRBV7-2; cdr3_aa: ASSLAKTGIRTNEQF
v_call: TRBV6-1; cdr3_aa: ASRRQGGNTEAF
v_call: TRBV4-2; cdr3_aa: ASSQDWKGMGGYT
v_call: TRBV28; cdr3_aa: ASRPSGGYSYEQY
v_call: TRBV6-1; cdr3_aa: ASSHRQATYEQY
v_call: TRBV7-9; cdr3_aa: ASSSGTNNEQF
v_call: TRBV2; cdr3_aa: ASREGAGEQY
v_call: TRBV18; cdr3_aa: ASSPLAGGITDTQY
v_call: TRBV28; cdr3_aa: ASSSLKVGAEAF
v_call: TRBV19; cdr3_aa: ASSRIIGVVETQY
v_call: TRBV29-1; cdr3_aa: SVGENTEAF
v_call: TRBV5-1; cdr3_aa: ASSPNGGTPYEQY
v_call: TRBV5-8; cdr3_aa: ASTLGTHT
v_call: TRBV6-1; cdr3_aa: ATPAFLGTGELF
v_call: TRBV6-5; cdr3_aa: ASSYLTSYEQY